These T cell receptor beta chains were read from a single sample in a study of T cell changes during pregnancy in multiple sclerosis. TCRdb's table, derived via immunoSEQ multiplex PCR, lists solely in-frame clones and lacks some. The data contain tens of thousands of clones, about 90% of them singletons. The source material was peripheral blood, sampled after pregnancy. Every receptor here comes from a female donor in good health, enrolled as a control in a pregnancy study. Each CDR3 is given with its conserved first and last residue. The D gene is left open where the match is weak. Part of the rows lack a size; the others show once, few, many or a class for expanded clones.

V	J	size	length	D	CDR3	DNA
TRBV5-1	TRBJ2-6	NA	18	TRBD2	CASTIGSGRTLGANVLTF	TGCGCCAGCACCATAGGAAGCGGGAGGACCCTGGGGGCCAACGTCCTGACTTTC
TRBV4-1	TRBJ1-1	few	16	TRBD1	CASSQDQAGGNTEAFF	TGCGCCAGCAGCCAAGATCAGGCAGGGGGAAACACTGAAGCTTTCTTT
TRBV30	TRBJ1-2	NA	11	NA	CASGVGYGYTF	TGTGCTTCAGGGGTCGGCTATGGCTACACCTTC
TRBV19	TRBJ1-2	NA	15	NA	CASRQAGQTNYGYTF	TGTGCCAGTAGACAGGCCGGACAGACTAACTATGGCTACACCTTC
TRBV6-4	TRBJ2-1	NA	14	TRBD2	CASSRLAGADEQFF	TGTGCCAGCAGTCGACTAGCGGGAGCCGATGAGCAGTTCTTC
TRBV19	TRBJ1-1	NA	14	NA	CASSLGRKNTEAFF	TGTGCCAGTAGTTTGGGGAGGAAGAACACTGAAGCTTTCTTT
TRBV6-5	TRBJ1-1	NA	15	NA	CASSYSVAENTEAFF	TGTGCCAGCAGTTACTCGGTAGCAGAGAACACTGAAGCTTTCTTT
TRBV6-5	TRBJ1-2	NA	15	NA	CASTPKQGFLYGYTF	TGTGCCAGCACCCCGAAACAGGGTTTCCTATATGGCTACACCTTC
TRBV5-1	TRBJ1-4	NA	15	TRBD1	CASSPDRGGGEKLFF	TGCGCCAGCAGCCCCGACAGGGGAGGGGGTGAAAAACTGTTTTTT
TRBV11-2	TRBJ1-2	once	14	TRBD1	CASSGGTESYGYTF	TGTGCCAGCAGCGGCGGGACAGAGAGCTATGGCTACACCTTC
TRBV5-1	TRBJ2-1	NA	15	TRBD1	CASSFDRGIYNEQFF	TGCGCCAGCAGCTTCGACAGGGGAATATACAATGAGCAGTTCTTC
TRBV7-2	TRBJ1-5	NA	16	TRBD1	CASSLGRTGLNQPQHF	TGTGCCAGCAGCTTAGGGAGGACAGGCCTTAATCAGCCCCAGCATTTT
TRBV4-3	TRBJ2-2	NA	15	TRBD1	CASSPPGQGIGELFF	TGCGCCAGCAGCCCCCCGGGACAGGGCATCGGGGAGCTGTTTTTT
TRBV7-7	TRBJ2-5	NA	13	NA	CASSRDTLETQYF	TGTGCCAGCAGCCGGGACACTCTGGAGACCCAGTACTTC
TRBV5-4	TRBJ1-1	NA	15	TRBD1	CASSATRGLNTEAFF	TGTGCCAGCAGCGCGACCAGGGGGTTGAACACTGAAGCTTTCTTT
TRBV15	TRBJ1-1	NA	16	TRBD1	CATSRWVTGGNTEAFF	TGTGCCACCAGCAGGTGGGTGACAGGGGGGAACACTGAAGCTTTCTTT
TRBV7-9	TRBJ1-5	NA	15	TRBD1	CASSPGQNSNQPQHF	TGTGCCAGCAGCCCGGGACAGAATAGCAATCAGCCCCAGCATTTT
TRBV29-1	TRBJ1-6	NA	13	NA	CSVETGGNSPLHF	TGCAGCGTTGAAACAGGAGGGAATTCACCCCTCCACTTT
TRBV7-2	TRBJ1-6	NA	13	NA	CASSSGIVSPLHF	TGTGCCAGCAGCTCCGGGATCGTTTCACCCCTCCACTTT
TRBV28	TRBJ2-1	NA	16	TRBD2	CASSRSSGVAYNEQFF	TGTGCCAGCAGTCGCTCTAGCGGGGTGGCCTACAATGAGCAGTTCTTC
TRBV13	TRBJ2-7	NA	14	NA	CASSLTQDSYEQYF	TGTGCCAGCAGCTTAACGCAGGACTCCTACGAGCAGTACTTC
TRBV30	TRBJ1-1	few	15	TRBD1	CASQPGQGIYTEAFF	TGTGCCTCCCAACCGGGACAGGGAATCTACACTGAAGCTTTCTTT
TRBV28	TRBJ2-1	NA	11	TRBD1	CASSRTGRKFF	TGTGCCAGCAGTCGGACAGGGAGGAAGTTCTTC
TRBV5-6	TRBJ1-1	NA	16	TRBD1	CASSRPDNRGWAEAFF	TGTGCCAGCAGCCGCCCCGATAACAGGGGTTGGGCTGAAGCTTTCTTT
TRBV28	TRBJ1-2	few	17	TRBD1	CASSTSAGGPGIYGYTF	TGTGCCAGCAGCACCTCGGCAGGGGGCCCTGGTATCTATGGCTACACCTTC